A selection of T cell receptor beta chains follows, all from one sample in a study of T cell responses to AZD1222 COVID-19 vaccine. Assay used: immunoSEQ multiplex PCR; TCRdb lists only in-frame clones, some missing. The sample yields 80,000 or so clones, around four fifths seen once. Sequenced here: peripheral blood, sampled on day 0 of AZD1222 vaccination. These receptors all stem from an adult in good health. CDR3s include the opening cysteine and the closing phenylalanine or tryptophan. D genes are given only for firm matches. The listing skips clone size in some rows; elsewhere it reads once, few, many or a size class.

j_call	clone_size	v_call	d_call	cdr3_aa	cdr3_nt
TRBJ2-1	.	TRBV2	.	CASSGGQSYNEQFF	TGTGCCAGCTCGGGTGGACAGAGTTACAATGAGCAGTTCTTC
TRBJ1-2	.	TRBV25-1	.	CASTYQGTQGGYTF	TGTGCCAGCACCTACCAGGGGACGCAGGGGGGCTACACCTTC
TRBJ2-3	.	TRBV5-1	.	CASSWGHTSTDTQYF	TGCGCCAGCAGCTGGGGACATACTAGCACAGATACGCAGTATTTT
TRBJ1-2	.	TRBV7-2	TRBD1	CASSPRTGVGDYGYTF	TGTGCCAGCAGCCCGAGAACAGGGGTCGGCGACTATGGCTACACCTTC
TRBJ2-7	.	TRBV6-6	.	CASSYAAGSSYEQYF	TGTGCCAGCAGTTACGCGGCAGGTTCCTCCTACGAGCAGTACTTC
TRBJ1-2	few	TRBV2	.	CAGGLERGYTF	TGTGCCGGAGGGCTGGAACGGGGCTACACCTTC
TRBJ2-5	.	TRBV5-5	TRBD1	CASSRMGQHQETQYF	TGTGCCAGCAGCCGAATGGGACAGCACCAAGAGACCCAGTACTTC
TRBJ2-7	.	TRBV6-2/TRBV6-3	.	CASSYTSPGAGVAGVYEQYF	TGTGCCAGCAGTTACACTTCGCCGGGGGCCGGGGTAGCGGGTGTCTACGAGCAGTACTTC
TRBJ2-5	.	TRBV7-2	TRBD2	CASSPSGLVSETQYF	TGTGCCAGCAGCCCCTCTGGACTAGTCTCAGAGACCCAGTACTTC
TRBJ2-5	.	TRBV15	.	CATSRDPGAQETQYF	TGTGCCACCAGCAGAGATCCGGGAGCCCAAGAGACCCAGTACTTC
TRBJ1-1	.	TRBV7-9	.	CASSLQGSDTEAFF	TGTGCCAGCAGCTTACAGGGCTCTGACACTGAAGCTTTCTTT
TRBJ1-2	.	TRBV12-3/TRBV12-4	.	CASSLTAYGYTF	TGTGCCAGCAGTTTGACAGCCTATGGCTACACCTTC
TRBJ1-5	few	TRBV16	.	CASSQSVGGGNNQPQHF	TGTGCCAGCAGCCAATCTGTAGGGGGAGGGAACAATCAGCCCCAGCATTTT
TRBJ1-2	few	TRBV6-4	.	CASSDGQGGYGYTF	TGTGCCAGCAGTGATGGGCAGGGTGGCTATGGCTACACCTTC
TRBJ2-7	.	TRBV2	TRBD1	CASSRDRVYEQYF	TGTGCCAGCAGTAGGGACAGGGTATACGAGCAGTACTTC
TRBJ2-3	once	TRBV7-2	.	CASSPAGTEITDTQYF	TGTGCCAGCAGCCCGGCCGGGACGGAGATAACAGATACGCAGTATTTT
TRBJ2-1	once	TRBV6-5	.	CASSEDRGSYNEQFF	TGTGCCAGCTCCGAGGATAGGGGATCCTACAATGAGCAGTTCTTC
TRBJ1-5	.	TRBV18	.	CASSPGDSNQPQHF	TGTGCCAGCTCACCAGGGGATAGCAATCAGCCCCAGCATTTT
TRBJ1-1	.	TRBV6-2/TRBV6-3	.	CASSYRGGRTEAFF	TGTGCCAGCAGTTACCGGGGGGGTCGGACTGAAGCTTTCTTT
TRBJ1-2	.	TRBV6-1	.	CASSERGDYGYTF	TGTGCCAGCAGTGAAAGGGGGGACTATGGCTACACCTTC
TRBJ1-6	.	TRBV12-5	.	CASGLFTGGNSPLHF	TGTGCTAGTGGTTTGTTCACGGGCGGAAATTCACCCCTCCACTTT
TRBJ1-3	.	TRBV5-4	.	CASSPDVNSGNTIYF	TGTGCCAGCAGCCCAGACGTGAACTCTGGAAACACCATATATTTT
TRBJ1-5	.	TRBV9	.	CASSVGSSFSNQPQHF	TGTGCCAGCAGCGTCGGCAGTTCCTTTAGCAATCAGCCCCAGCATTTT
TRBJ1-5	.	TRBV19	.	CASSNRQANQPQHF	TGTGCCAGTAGTAACCGACAGGCTAATCAGCCCCAGCATTTT
TRBJ1-4	.	TRBV18	TRBD1	CASSPDTGGGEKLFF	TGTGCCAGCTCACCTGATACAGGGGGCGGTGAAAAACTGTTTTTT
TRBJ1-3	.	TRBV2	TRBD1	CASSGDRGAGNTIYF	TGTGCCAGCAGTGGGGACAGGGGTGCTGGAAACACCATATATTTT
TRBJ1-2	.	TRBV7-2	.	CASSLNSLYGYTF	TGTGCCAGCAGCTTAAACAGCTTATATGGCTACACCTTC
TRBJ1-3	.	TRBV11-2	TRBD1	CASSSYRGSGNTIYF	TGTGCCAGCAGCTCTTACAGGGGTTCTGGAAACACCATATATTTT
TRBJ1-1	.	TRBV4-2	.	CASSQEPGTYTEAFF	TGTGCCAGCAGCCAAGAGCCCGGGACTTACACTGAAGCTTTCTTT
TRBJ1-3	.	TRBV10-3	.	CAISESLGSGNTIYF	TGTGCCATCAGTGAGTCTTTGGGGTCTGGAAACACCATATATTTT
TRBJ2-7	.	TRBV5-1	.	CASSTGLAPSSYEQYF	TGCGCCAGCAGCACAGGGCTTGCCCCTAGCTCCTACGAGCAGTACTTC
TRBJ1-2	.	TRBV6-5	TRBD1	CASKPTGGNYGYTF	TGTGCCAGCAAACCGACAGGGGGGAACTATGGCTACACCTTC
TRBJ1-1	.	TRBV15	.	CATSRDRAGLNTEAFF	TGTGCCACCAGCAGAGATCGGGCAGGGCTGAACACTGAAGCTTTCTTT
TRBJ1-4	.	TRBV5-8	.	CASSLEKQKLFF	TGTGCCAGCAGCTTGGAGAAACAAAAACTGTTTTTT
TRBJ2-7	once	TRBV6-1	.	CASSDRAVSHEQYF	TGTGCCAGCAGTGACCGCGCGGTTAGCCACGAGCAGTACTTC
TRBJ1-5	.	TRBV15	.	CATSRDGIRRGARSNQPQHF	TGTGCCACCAGCAGAGACGGGATCAGACGGGGGGCTCGTAGCAATCAGCCCCAGCATTTT
TRBJ1-5	.	TRBV19	.	CASSLTGGTGGNQPQHF	TGTGCCAGTAGTCTAACCGGCGGTACGGGGGGCAATCAGCCCCAGCATTTT
TRBJ1-1	.	TRBV18	.	CASSPLLGTEAFF	TGTGCCAGCTCACCACTGCTGGGCACTGAAGCTTTCTTT
TRBJ1-4	.	TRBV4-3	.	CASSRGPGQEEKLFF	TGCGCCAGCAGCCGAGGGCCGGGACAAGAGGAAAAACTGTTTTTT
TRBJ2-2	few	TRBV11-3	.	CASSDTGIPGELFF	TGTGCCAGCAGCGACACAGGGATCCCCGGGGAGCTGTTTTTT
TRBJ2-1	.	TRBV5-1	.	CASSLGQRNEQFF	TGCGCCAGCAGCTTGGGGCAGAGGAATGAGCAGTTCTTC
TRBJ2-3	.	TRBV14	.	CASSHFPGQTDTQYF	TGTGCCAGCAGCCACTTTCCCGGACAAACAGATACGCAGTATTTT
TRBJ1-4	once	TRBV12-1	.	CASSFARRLTNEKLFF	TGTGCCAGCAGCTTTGCGAGGAGGTTAACTAATGAAAAACTGTTTTTT
TRBJ1-2	.	TRBV19	TRBD1	CASREGQGYYGYTF	TGTGCCAGTAGGGAGGGACAGGGCTACTATGGCTACACCTTC
TRBJ1-1	.	TRBV6-2/TRBV6-3	.	CASSTGIQGSNTEAFF	TGTGCCAGCAGTACGGGGATCCAGGGGAGCAACACTGAAGCTTTCTTT
TRBJ1-1	.	TRBV5-1	.	CASSFGRVNTEAFF	TGCGCCAGCAGTTTTGGCAGGGTGAACACTGAAGCTTTCTTT
TRBJ2-2	.	TRBV19	TRBD2	CASSIRASGAELFF	TGTGCCAGTAGTATTAGGGCTAGCGGGGCCGAGCTGTTTTTT
TRBJ1-1	.	TRBV28	TRBD1	CASSAGGLEAFF	TGTGCCAGCAGTGCAGGGGGGCTTGAAGCTTTCTTT
TRBJ1-5	.	TRBV6-5	TRBD1	CASRPTGGLQPQHF	TGTGCCAGCAGACCGACAGGGGGCTTACAGCCCCAGCATTTT
TRBJ2-2	.	TRBV7-9	.	CASSFSRGTGELFF	TGTGCCAGCAGCTTCTCGAGGGGAACCGGGGAGCTGTTTTTT
TRBJ1-4	.	TRBV19	TRBD1	CASKIQDRVELFF	TGTGCCAGTAAGATACAGGACAGGGTGGAACTGTTTTTT
TRBJ1-6	.	TRBV11-1	TRBD1	CASSLTGNNSPLHF	TGTGCCAGCAGCTTGACAGGGAATAATTCACCCCTCCACTTT
TRBJ2-7	.	TRBV25-1	.	CASSTRNEQYF	TGTGCCAGCAGTACCCGGAATGAGCAGTACTTC
TRBJ1-4	once	TRBV6-2/TRBV6-3	.	CASSYEAQTTEKLFF	TGTGCCAGCAGTTACGAGGCCCAAACCACTGAAAAACTGTTTTTT
TRBJ1-1	.	TRBV29-1	.	CSVAETGRGGAEAFF	TGCAGCGTAGCCGAAACGGGACGCGGTGGCGCTGAAGCTTTCTTT
TRBJ2-1	.	TRBV19	.	CASSVTGRNNEQFF	TGTGCCAGTAGTGTAACCGGGAGAAACAATGAGCAGTTCTTC
TRBJ2-1	.	TRBV11-2	TRBD1	CASSLDRGSDEQFF	TGTGCCAGCAGCTTGGACAGGGGGAGCGATGAGCAGTTCTTC